Each of the 2 T cell receptor beta chains below was sequenced from the same sample in a study of T cell repertoires in cytomegalovirus infection. TCRdb re-derived calls from the reads in MiXCR, one entry per CDR3 protein. The table lists around 800,000 distinct CDR3 sequences, less than 35% of them singletons. Antigens of these TCRs are unknown. This specimen was cultured CD8+ T cells from PBMCs, taken from culture after CMV antigen stimulation. Source of these receptors: a human donor in good health (CMV status not recorded). Some clones in this sample may be carry-over from other donors' samples.

The chain carries TRBV19 and TRBJ2-3; D gene ambiguous. CDR1 is LNHDA, CDR2 SQIVND, per germline (reference sequence). Trimming pared 3 bases from V and 2 bases from J, leaving 12 bases between. The CDR3 runs to 15 residues. CDR3 protein: CASSISGYDTDTQYF. For the CDR3, the DNA is TGTGCCAGTAGTATTTCAGGCTACGACACAGATACGCAGTATTTT.

This clonotype was counted only a few times. The chain has TRBV7-4 and TRBJ2-2; possibly TRBD1 or TRBD2 for D (5 bases each). Germline loops: CDR1 SGHVT, CDR2 SQSDAQ. Trimming stripped 2 bases from V and 3 bases from J, with 13 bases between. The CDR3 is 16 residues long. CDR3 in DNA: TGTGCCAGCAGCTTACTCTGGGACCGATACACCGGGGAGCTGTTTTTT. It specifies CASSLLWDRYTGELFF.